Listed here are 9 T cell receptor beta chains from one sample, sequenced in a study of CD8 T cells in ankylosing spondylitis. Findings and caveats of the study: Characteristic, it appeared, of ankylosing spondylitis blood was a TCR beta motif of 7 or 8 highly homologous variants.

A single record per CDR3 protein comes from TCRdb applying MiXCR to the 5' RACE reads. The table lists around 480,000 distinct CDR3 sequences, approximately 17% of them singletons. No antigen has been identified for these receptors. The sample comprised blood, either unsorted or a sorted T cell fraction (not recorded which). These receptors were collected from a male donor with ankylosing spondylitis.

At least ten counts were recorded for this clonotype. The CDR3, as DNA: TGTGCCAGCAGAGAGACAGGGGGAAACACCGGGGAGCTGTTTTTT. It yields the protein CASRETGGNTGELFF. The chain has TRBV3-1 and TRBJ2-2, with 9 positions matching TRBD1. The V gene's germline CDR1 is LGHDT and CDR2 YNNKEL (reference sequence). After removal of 6 bases from V and 2 bases from J, the junction contained 4 bases not matched to a gene. The CDR3 runs 15 residues.

A few counts support this clonotype. The chain has TRBV10-3 and TRBJ2-3; tentative D call: TRBD2 (6 bases). CDR1 and CDR2 (germline): ENHRY, SYGVKD. The CDR3 has 13 amino acids. With 6 bases removed from V and 6 bases from J, the gap between germline ends came to 13 bases. DNA for the CDR3: TGTGCCATCAGGGTCACGGCGGGGGATACGCAGTATTTT. Its translation is CAIRVTAGDTQYF.

This clonotype showed up just a few times. V usage is TRBV5-1 and J usage is TRBJ2-1, with D unresolved. CDR1 is SGHRS, CDR2 YFSETQ, per germline. This CDR3 is 16 amino acids long. The V end lost 4 bases, the J end lost 2 bases, and 16 bases lay between the germline ends. In DNA, the CDR3 is TGCGCCAGCAGCAGCCCGGACCCCGGAACCTACAATGAGCAGTTCTTC. Protein sequence: CASSSPDPGTYNEQFF. The entire variable domain, with the rest obtained from reference TRBV5-1 and TRBJ2-1, is as follows: KAGVTQTPRYLIKTRGQQVTLSCSPISGHRSVSWYQQTPGQGLQFLFEYFSETQRNKGNFPGRFSGRQFSNSRSEMNVSTLELGDSALYLCASSSPDPGTYNEQFFGPGTRLTVL.

CDR3 sequence reads: CSASPSGYSTDTQYF. CDR3 DNA sequence: TGCAGTGCTAGTCCGAGCGGGTATAGCACAGATACGCAGTATTTT. The rearrangement uses TRBV20-1 and TRBJ2-3; maybe TRBD2 (6 bases). Trimming stripped 3 bases from V and 0 bases from J, with 13 bases between. The CDR3 consists of 15 residues. From germline, CDR1 is DFQATT and CDR2 SNEGSKA (reference sequence).

This clonotype was detected only a few times. This chain connects TRBV30 to TRBJ2-2; D tentatively fits TRBD1 or TRBD2 (5 bases each). The V and J ends lost 0 bases and 3 bases respectively, with 11 bases between them. CDR3 size: 15 residues. Per the germline V gene, CDR1 is GTSNPN and CDR2 is SVGIG (reference sequence). CDR3 protein: CAWSVSGADTGELFF. In DNA form, the CDR3 reads TGTGCCTGGAGTGTTTCCGGGGCTGACACCGGGGAGCTGTTTTTT. The whole variable domain, filled in from reference TRBV30 and TRBJ2-2, reads SQTIHQWPATLVQPVGSPLSLECTVEGTSNPNLYWYRQAAGRGLQLLFYSVGIGQISSEVPQNLSASRPQDRQFILSSKKLLLSDSGFYLCAWSVSGADTGELFFGEGSRLTVL.

This clonotype was detected only a few times. V and J are TRBV19 and TRBJ1-6, with D perhaps TRBD1 (5 bases). Between the trimmed V and J ends, which lost 7 bases and 9 bases, there was a span of 16 bases. The CDR3 spans 14 residues. CDR1 is LNHDA, CDR2 SQIVND, per germline (reference sequence). CDR3 amino acids: CASNSMRGRSPLHF. The CDR3 DNA reads as TGTGCCAGTAATAGCATGCGGGGACGTTCACCCCTCCACTTT. Using reference TRBV19 and TRBJ1-6 for the parts outside the CDR3, the full variable domain is DGGITQSPKYLFRKEGQNVTLSCEQNLNHDAMYWYRQDPGQGLRLIYYSQIVNDFQKGDIAEGYSVSREKKESFPLTVTSAQKNPTAFYLCASNSMRGRSPLHFGNGTRLTVT.

There are a few counts of this clonotype. The chain carries TRBV4-1 and TRBJ2-5, with 7 bases fitting TRBD2. The germline CDR1 and CDR2 sequences are MGHRA and YSYEKL. The CDR3 has 14 amino acids. The V segment lost 0 bases and the J segment 5 bases; nucleotides outside the gene matches: 3. Here the CDR3 reads CASSQDSGRETQYF. CDR3 nucleotide sequence: TGCGCCAGCAGCCAAGATAGCGGGCGGGAGACCCAGTACTTC.

The chain uses TRBV5-1 and TRBJ1-2; weak D call: TRBD1 (6 bases). This CDR3 has 16 amino acids. The germline V gene has CDR1 SGHRS and CDR2 YFSETQ. V shed 4 bases and J shed 3 bases, with 19 bases lying between them. The CDR3 nucleotides read TGCGCCAGCAGCCCGGGGCTGGGGGGGCGCGACTATGGCTACACCTTC. Translating gives CASSPGLGGRDYGYTF.

V and J are TRBV9 and TRBJ1-6; the match to TRBD1 covers 7 bases. Germline V gene data show CDR1 as SGDLS and CDR2 as YYNGEE. The CDR3 length is 15 residues. The V gene end was trimmed by 0 bases and the J gene end by 10 bases; junction bases not matched to a gene: 7. For the CDR3, the DNA is TGTGCCAGCAGCGTAGCTGAGGGGGCTTACTCACCCCTCCACTTT. Translating it yields CASSVAEGAYSPLHF.